Listed here is a single T cell receptor beta chain. The antigen remains unidentified. The sample belongs to a study of T cells in tuberculosis. Study-wide findings and caveats: A GMM-specific repertoire classifier reached just under 90% accuracy, AUROC 0.90.

V lost 7 bases to trimming and J lost 3 bases, with 9 bases between them. Germline V gives CDR1 SGHRS, CDR2 YFSETQ. The CDR3 runs 12 residues. Repertoires were generated with immunoSEQ multiplex PCR, while TCRdb's copy carries only in-frame clones and drops some. In the table there are some 47,000 clones, 90% to 95% of which are singletons. Latent tuberculosis screening used tuberculin skin test and IGRA at entry. Material: PBMCs. The chain has TRBV5-1 and TRBJ2-3, with a weak D call TRBD1 (5 bases). This TCR was recovered from a donor between 10 and 29 years old with latent tuberculosis or without tuberculosis infection. CDR3 loop: CASLGATDTQYF. CDR3 nucleotides: TGCGCCAGCTTAGGGGCTACAGATACGCAGTATTTT.